This T cell receptor (beta chain) was retrieved from a study of response to subunit inactivated influenza vaccine. The germline V gene has CDR1 SGHTA and CDR2 FQGTGA. The CDR3 has 16 residues. The germline V and J ends were trimmed by 2 bases and 4 bases, with 14 bases remaining between them. Study-level results: The authors suggested that every seasonal influenza vaccination recruits few new T cells.

Notes on this clonotype: Its antigen is unknown.

A single record per CDR3 protein comes from TCRdb applying MiXCR to the RT-PCR reads. The sample holds 550,000 to 800,000 distinct CDR3 sequences; roughly 14% are singletons and the top ten take less than 9%. The origin of this receptor is a man aged 45-65 years who received an inactivated influenza vaccine. The chain employs TRBV7-3 and TRBJ2-2; a weak D match, TRBD2 (6 bases). This material consisted of PBMCs from blood, taken less than 15 days before vaccination. CDR3 in DNA: TGTGCCAGCAGCTTATCCGGCGGGGCAATCACCGGGGAGCTGTTTTTT. It yields the protein CASSLSGGAITGELFF.